This T cell receptor beta chain derives from a study of Tregs in tolerant kidney transplant recipients. Study outcomes and limitations: Biological reproducibility was not directly addressed in this study.

Thawed PBMCs were FACS-sorted into unstimulated CD4+CD25+CD127- regulatory T cells, CD4+CD25- non-regulatory cells, CD4 and CD8 cells. The method was immunoSEQ multiplex PCR; TCRdb's version includes in-frame clones alone and lacks a portion of them. The sample has around 75,000 clones, 85% to 90% seen once; the top ten hold approximately 0.4%. This clone was seen a handful of times. The antigen is unknown. CDR3 length: 15 residues. Trimming cost V 9 bases and J 3 bases, with 20 bases left between them. CDR1 is LNHDA and CDR2 is SQIVND in the germline V gene (reference sequence). Sequences were derived from CD4+ T cells from blood, sampled before the transplant. The origin of this receptor is a human donor who received a combined kidney and bone marrow transplant. This chain joins TRBV19 and TRBJ1-2; TRBD1 is a possible D gene (5 bases). CDR3 bases: TGTGCCAGCCCAGATGACAGTCATGCATACTATGGCTACACCTTC. This translates into CASPDDSHAYYGYTF.